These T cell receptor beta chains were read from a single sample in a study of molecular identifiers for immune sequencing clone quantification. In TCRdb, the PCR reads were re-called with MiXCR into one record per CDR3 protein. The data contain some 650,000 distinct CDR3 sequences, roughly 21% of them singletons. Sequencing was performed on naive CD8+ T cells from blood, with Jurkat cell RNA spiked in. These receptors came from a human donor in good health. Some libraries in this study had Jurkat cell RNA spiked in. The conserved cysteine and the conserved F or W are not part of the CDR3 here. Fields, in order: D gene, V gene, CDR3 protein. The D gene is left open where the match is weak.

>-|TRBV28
ASSPRGGLTYEQY
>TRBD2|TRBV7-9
ASSTPELAVQETQY
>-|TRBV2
ASGGLAPFNEQF
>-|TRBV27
ASGFKRGGYEQY
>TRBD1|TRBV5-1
ASSVTGFTEAF
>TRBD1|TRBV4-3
ASSQVGQGGTEAF
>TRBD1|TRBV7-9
ASRTGTGGGGYT
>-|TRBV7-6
ASSTEGRQETQY
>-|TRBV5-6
ASSLEGPGGTEAF
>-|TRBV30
AWSVLDGNTIY
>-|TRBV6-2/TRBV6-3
ASSYSIQKRAKNIQY
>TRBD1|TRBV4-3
ASSHGTGVSYEQY
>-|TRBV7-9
AGVGPEAF
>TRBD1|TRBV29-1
SAGTGSSYNEQF
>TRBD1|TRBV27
ASSAGTGMEKTQY
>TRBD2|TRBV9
ASSVGTSGTDTQY
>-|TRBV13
ASSLGRANTEAF
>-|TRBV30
AWSSSSYEQY
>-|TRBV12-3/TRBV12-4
ASIGGDGYT
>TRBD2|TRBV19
ASSIGTSGPYEQY
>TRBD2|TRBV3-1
ASSPGLAGGDEQY
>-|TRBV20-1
SAVVAGQSTDTQY
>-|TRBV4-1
ASSQEGLGIQPQH
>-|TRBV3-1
ASSQDPHPTNEKLF
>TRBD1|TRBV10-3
AIRGTGDYEQY
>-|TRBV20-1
SARDYLLSSNQPQH
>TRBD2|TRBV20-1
SAMTSAPYEQY
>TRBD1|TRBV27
ASSFQQGASYEQY
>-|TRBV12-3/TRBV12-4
ASRTSYPQGIGANVLT
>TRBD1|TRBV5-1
ASHGQAAGTEAF
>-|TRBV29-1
SVDRTGNTEAF
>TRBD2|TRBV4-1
ASSQEGSGGDETQY
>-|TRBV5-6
ASSLVRDGNLGEQY
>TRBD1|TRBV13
ASSSSHIRDRGLENNIQY
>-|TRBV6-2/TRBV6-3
ASKSGAHYEQY
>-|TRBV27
ASSTGPRLYEQY
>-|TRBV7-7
ASSWGDGTDTQY
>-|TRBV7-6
ASSISGPTGELF
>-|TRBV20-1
SAIWNTEAF
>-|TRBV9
ASGSRGGGLTDTQY
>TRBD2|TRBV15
VTSRDRWGGYYNEQF
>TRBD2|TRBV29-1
SVGSGMSYEQY
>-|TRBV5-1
ASTLDGYYNEQF
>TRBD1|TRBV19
ASSSLGTANTGELF
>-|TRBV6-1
AGSLGVSTEAF
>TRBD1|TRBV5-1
ASGLGQMNTEAF
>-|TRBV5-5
ASSLAEGTLLAF
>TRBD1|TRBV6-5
ASSYAPGQGDYGYT
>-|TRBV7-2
ASSLGVVGYGYT
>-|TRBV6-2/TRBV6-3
ASSYLHPDPYGYT
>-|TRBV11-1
ASSYYRSGANVLT
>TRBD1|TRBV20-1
SAWLRTGSSYEQY
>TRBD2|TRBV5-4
ATRTSGGSDTRY
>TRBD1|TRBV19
ASSGTGSEKLF
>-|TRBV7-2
ASSSQGSYYNELF
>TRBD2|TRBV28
ASSSLLWVAGKDNEQF